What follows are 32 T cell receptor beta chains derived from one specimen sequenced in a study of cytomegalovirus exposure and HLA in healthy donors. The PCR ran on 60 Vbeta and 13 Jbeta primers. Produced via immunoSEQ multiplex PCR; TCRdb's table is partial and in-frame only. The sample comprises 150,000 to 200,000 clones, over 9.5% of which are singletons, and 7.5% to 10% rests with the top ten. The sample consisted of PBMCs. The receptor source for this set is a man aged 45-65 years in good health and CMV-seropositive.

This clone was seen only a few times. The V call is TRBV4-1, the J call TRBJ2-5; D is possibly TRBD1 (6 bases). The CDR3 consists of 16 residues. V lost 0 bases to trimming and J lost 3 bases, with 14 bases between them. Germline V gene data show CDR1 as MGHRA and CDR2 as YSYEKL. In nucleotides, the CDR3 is TGCGCCAGCAGCCAAGATACTACAGGGATGGAAGAGACCCAGTACTTC. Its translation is CASSQDTTGMEETQYF.

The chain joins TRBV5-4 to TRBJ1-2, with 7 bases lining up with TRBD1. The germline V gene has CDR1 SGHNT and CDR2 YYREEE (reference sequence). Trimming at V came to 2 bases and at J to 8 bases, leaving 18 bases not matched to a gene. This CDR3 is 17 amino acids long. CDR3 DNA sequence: TGTGCCAGCAGCTTATGGTCCGGGGACAGACGGGCAAGGGGCTACACCTTC. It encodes CASSLWSGDRRARGYTF.

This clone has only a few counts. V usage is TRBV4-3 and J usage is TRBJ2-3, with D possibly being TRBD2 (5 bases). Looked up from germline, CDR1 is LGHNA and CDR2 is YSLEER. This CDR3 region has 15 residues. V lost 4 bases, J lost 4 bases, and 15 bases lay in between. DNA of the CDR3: TGCGCCAGCAGCCCCTCCGGAAGAGCGGCAGATACGCAGTATTTT. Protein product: CASSPSGRAADTQYF.

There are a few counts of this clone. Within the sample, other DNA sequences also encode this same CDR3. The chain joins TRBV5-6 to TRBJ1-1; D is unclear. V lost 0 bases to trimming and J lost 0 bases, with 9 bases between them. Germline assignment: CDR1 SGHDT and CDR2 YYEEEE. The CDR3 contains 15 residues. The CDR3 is CASSLGGTLNTEAFF. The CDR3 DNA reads TGTGCCAGCAGCTTGGGTGGCACCTTGAACACTGAAGCTTTCTTT. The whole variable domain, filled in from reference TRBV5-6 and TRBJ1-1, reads DAGVTQSPTHLIKTRGQQVTLRCSPKSGHDTVSWYQQALGQGPQFIFQYYEEEERQRGNFPDRFSGHQFPNYSSELNVNALLLGDSALYLCASSLGGTLNTEAFFGQGTRLTVV.

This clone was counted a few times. In DNA, the CDR3 is TGTGCCAGCAGGGGGACCGGGACAGGGGGCCTTCATAACAATGAGCAGTTCTTC. This gives the protein CASRGTGTGGLHNNEQFF. The chain uses TRBV5-6 and TRBJ2-1; TRBD1 aligns across 12 bases. CDR1 and CDR2 from the germline V gene are SGHDT and YYEEEE. The junction had 14 bases not matched to a gene; V was cut back by 5 bases and J by 5 bases. CDR3 length equals 18 residues.

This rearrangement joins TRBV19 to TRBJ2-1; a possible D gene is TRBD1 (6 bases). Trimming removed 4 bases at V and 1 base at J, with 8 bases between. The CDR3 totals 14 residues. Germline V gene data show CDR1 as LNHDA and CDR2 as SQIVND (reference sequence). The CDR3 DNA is TGTGCCAGTAGTAATGACAGGTCCTACAATGAGCAGTTCTTC. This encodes CASSNDRSYNEQFF.

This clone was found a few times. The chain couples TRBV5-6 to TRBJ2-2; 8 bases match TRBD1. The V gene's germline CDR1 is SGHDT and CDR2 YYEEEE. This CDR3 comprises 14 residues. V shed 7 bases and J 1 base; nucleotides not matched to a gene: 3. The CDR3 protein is CASSGGLNTGELFF. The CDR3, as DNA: TGTGCCAGCTCAGGGGGCTTGAACACCGGGGAGCTGTTTTTT.

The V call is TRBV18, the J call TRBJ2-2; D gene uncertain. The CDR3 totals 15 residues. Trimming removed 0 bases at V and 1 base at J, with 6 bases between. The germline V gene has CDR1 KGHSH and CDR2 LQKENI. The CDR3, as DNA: TGTGCCAGCTCACCACCTTCCAAGAACACCGGGGAGCTGTTTTTT. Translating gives CASSPPSKNTGELFF.

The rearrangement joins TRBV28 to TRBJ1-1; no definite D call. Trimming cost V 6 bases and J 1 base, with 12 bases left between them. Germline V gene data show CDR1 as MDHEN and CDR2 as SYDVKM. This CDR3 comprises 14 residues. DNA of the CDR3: TGTGCCAGCAGGACTAATACGAAGAACACTGAAGCTTTCTTT. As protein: CASRTNTKNTEAFF.

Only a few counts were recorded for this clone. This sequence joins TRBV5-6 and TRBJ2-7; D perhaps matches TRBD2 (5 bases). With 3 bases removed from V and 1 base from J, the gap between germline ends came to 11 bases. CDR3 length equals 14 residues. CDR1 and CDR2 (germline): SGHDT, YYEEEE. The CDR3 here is CASSSGSESYEQYV. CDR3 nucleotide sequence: TGTGCCAGCAGCTCCGGTAGCGAGTCCTACGAGCAGTACGTC.

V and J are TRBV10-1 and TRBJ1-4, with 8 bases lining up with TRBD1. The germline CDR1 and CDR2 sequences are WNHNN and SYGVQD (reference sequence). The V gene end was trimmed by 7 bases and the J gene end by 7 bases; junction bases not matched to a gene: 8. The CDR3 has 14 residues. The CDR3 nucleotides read TGCGCCAGCATCGAGGGGACAGGTGGTGAAAAACTGTTTTTT. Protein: CASIEGTGGEKLFF.

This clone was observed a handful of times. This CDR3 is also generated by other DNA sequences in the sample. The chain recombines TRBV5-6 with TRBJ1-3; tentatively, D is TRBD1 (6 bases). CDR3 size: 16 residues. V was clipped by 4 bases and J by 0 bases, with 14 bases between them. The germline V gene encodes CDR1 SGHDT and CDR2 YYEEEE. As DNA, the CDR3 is TGTGCCAGCAGCGGACGGACAGTTCGCTCTGGAAACACCATATATTTT. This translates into CASSGRTVRSGNTIYF.

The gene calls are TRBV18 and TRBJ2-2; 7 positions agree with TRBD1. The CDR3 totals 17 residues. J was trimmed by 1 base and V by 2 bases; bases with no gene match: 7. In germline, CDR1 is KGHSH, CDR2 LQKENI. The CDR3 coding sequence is TGTGCCAGCTCACCAAGGACGGCAGGGGGGAACACCGGGGAGCTGTTTTTT. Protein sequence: CASSPRTAGGNTGELFF.

The CDR3 DNA is TGCGCCAGCAGCCAAGATTGGGGGGGAGGGGATAATGAGCAGTTCTTC. Encoded protein: CASSQDWGGGDNEQFF. This chain joins TRBV4-3 and TRBJ2-1; 7 positions agree with TRBD2. Germline loops: CDR1 LGHNA, CDR2 YSLEER. Germline trimming cut 0 bases from V and 7 bases from J; bases unmatched to any gene: 9. CDR3 size: 16 residues.

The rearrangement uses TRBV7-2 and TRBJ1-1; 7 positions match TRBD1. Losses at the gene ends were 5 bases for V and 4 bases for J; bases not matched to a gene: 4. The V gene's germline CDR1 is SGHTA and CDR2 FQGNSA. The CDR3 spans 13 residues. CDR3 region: CASSRDRVTEAFF. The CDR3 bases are TGTGCCAGCAGCCGAGACAGGGTCACTGAAGCTTTCTTT.

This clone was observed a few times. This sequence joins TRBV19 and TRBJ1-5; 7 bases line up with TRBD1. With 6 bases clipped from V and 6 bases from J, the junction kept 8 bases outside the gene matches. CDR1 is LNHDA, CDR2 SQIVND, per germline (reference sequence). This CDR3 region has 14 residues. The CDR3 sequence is CASRVGQGGQPQHF. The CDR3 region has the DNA TGTGCCAGTAGGGTAGGGCAGGGGGGTCAGCCCCAGCATTTT.

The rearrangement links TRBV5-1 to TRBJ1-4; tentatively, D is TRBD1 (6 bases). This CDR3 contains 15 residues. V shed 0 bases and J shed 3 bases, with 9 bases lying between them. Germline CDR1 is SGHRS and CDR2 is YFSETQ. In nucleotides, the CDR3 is TGCGCCAGCAGCTTGGTCGGGGGGCCTAATGAAAAACTGTTTTTT. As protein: CASSLVGGPNEKLFF.

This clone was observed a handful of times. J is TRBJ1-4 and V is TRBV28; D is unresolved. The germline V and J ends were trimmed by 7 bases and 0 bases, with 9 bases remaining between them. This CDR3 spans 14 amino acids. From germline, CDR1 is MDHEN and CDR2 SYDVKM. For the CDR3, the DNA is TGTGCCAGCAACCGACATGCAACTAATGAAAAACTGTTTTTT. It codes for CASNRHATNEKLFF.

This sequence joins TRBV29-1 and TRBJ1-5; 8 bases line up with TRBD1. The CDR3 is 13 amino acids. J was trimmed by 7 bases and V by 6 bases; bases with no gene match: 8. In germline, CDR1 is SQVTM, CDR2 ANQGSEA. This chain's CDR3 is CSVGLTGEQPQHF. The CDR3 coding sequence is TGCAGCGTGGGGTTGACAGGGGAACAGCCCCAGCATTTT.

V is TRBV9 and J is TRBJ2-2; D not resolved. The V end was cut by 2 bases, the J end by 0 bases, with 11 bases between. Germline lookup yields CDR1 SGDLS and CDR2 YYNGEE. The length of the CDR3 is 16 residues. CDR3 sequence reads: CASSVQNPANTGELFF. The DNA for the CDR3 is TGTGCCAGCAGCGTTCAGAACCCCGCGAACACCGGGGAGCTGTTTTTT. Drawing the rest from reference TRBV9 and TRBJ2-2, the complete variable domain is DSGVTQTPKHLITATGQRVTLRCSPRSGDLSVYWYQQSLDQGLQFLIQYYNGEERAKGNILERFSAQQFPDLHSELNLSSLELGDSALYFCASSVQNPANTGELFFGEGSRLTVL.

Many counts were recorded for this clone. In DNA form, the CDR3 reads TGTGCCAGCAGCTTAGGGTACGGGACAGACACTGAAGCTTTCTTT. This gives the protein CASSLGYGTDTEAFF. The V call is TRBV13, the J call TRBJ1-1, with TRBD1 identical over 7 bases. CDR1 and CDR2 from the germline V gene are PRHDT and FYEKMQ (reference sequence). V lost 0 bases to trimming and J lost 3 bases; unmatched junction nucleotides: 4. The CDR3 length is 15 residues.

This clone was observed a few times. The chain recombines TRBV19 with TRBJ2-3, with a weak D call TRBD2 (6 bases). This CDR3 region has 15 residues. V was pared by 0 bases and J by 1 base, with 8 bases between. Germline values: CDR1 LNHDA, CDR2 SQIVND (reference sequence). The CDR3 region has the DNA TGTGCCAGTAGTATAGATCCGGGAGGCACAGATACGCAGTATTTT. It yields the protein CASSIDPGGTDTQYF.

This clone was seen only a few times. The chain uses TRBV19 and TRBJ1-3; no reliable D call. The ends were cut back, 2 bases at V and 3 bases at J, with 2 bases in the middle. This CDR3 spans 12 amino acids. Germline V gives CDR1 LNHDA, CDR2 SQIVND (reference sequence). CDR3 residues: CASSILGNTIYF. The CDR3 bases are TGTGCCAGTAGTATACTTGGAAACACCATATATTTT. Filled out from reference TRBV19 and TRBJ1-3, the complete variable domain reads DGGITQSPKYLFRKEGQNVTLSCEQNLNHDAMYWYRQDPGQGLRLIYYSQIVNDFQKGDIAEGYSVSREKKESFPLTVTSAQKNPTAFYLCASSILGNTIYFGEGSWLTVV.

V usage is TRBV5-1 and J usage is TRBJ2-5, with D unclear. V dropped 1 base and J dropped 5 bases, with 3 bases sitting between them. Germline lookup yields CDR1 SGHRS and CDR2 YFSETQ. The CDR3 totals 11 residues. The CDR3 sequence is CASSLTETQYF. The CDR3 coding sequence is TGCGCCAGCAGCTTGACTGAGACCCAGTACTTC.

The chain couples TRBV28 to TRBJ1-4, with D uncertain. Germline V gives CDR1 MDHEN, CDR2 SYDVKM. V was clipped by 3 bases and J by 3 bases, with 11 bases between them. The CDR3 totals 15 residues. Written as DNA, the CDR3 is TGTGCCAGCAGTTTTATCCCTTCCCCTAATGAAAAACTGTTTTTT. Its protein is CASSFIPSPNEKLFF.

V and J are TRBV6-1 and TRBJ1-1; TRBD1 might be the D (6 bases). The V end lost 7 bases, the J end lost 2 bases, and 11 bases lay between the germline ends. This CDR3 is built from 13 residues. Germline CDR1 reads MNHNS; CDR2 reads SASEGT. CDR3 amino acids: CASNGTPNTEAFF. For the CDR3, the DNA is TGTGCCAGCAACGGGACACCCAACACTGAAGCTTTCTTT.

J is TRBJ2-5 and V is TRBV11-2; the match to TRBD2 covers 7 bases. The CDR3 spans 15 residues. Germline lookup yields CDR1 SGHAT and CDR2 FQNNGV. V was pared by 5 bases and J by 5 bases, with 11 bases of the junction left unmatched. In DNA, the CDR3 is TGTGCCAGCAGCCTCCCAGCGGGGTTTAGGGAGACCCAGTACTTC. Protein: CASSLPAGFRETQYF.

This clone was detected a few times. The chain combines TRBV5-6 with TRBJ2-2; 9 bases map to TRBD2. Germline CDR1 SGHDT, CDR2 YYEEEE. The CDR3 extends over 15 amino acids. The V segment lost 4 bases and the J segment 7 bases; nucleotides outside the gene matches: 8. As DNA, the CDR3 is TGTGCCAGCAGCCCCCTCGGGACTAGCATCGGGGAGCTGTTTTTT. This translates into CASSPLGTSIGELFF.

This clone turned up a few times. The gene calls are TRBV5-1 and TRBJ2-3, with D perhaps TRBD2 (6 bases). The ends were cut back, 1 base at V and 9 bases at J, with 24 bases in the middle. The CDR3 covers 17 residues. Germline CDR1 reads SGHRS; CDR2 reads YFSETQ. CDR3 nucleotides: TGCGCCAGCAGCTTGAGTGTGGCGGGGAATATTGGGAGGACGCAGTATTTT. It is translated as CASSLSVAGNIGRTQYF.

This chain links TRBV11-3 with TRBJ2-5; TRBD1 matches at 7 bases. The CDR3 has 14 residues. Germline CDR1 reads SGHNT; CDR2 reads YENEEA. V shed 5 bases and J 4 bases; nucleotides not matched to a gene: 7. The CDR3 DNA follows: TGTGCCAGCAGCCCTATAGGGGGCACAGAGACCCAGTACTTC. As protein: CASSPIGGTETQYF.

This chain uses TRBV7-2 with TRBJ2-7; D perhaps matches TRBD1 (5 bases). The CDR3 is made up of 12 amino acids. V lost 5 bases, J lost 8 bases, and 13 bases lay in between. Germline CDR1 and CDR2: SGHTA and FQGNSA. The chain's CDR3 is CASSLRVGQQYF. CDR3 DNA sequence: TGTGCCAGCAGCCTCAGGGTGGGGCAGCAGTACTTC.

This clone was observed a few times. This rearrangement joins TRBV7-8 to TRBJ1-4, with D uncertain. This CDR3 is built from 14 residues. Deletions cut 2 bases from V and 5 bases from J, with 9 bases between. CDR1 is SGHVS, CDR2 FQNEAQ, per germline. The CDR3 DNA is TGTGCCAGCAGCTTATCGGGTTACAATGAAAAACTGTTTTTT. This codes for CASSLSGYNEKLFF.